Following are 15 T cell receptor beta chains from one sample sequenced in a study of cytomegalovirus exposure and HLA in healthy donors. The PCR made use of 60 Vbeta and 13 Jbeta primers. Repertoires were generated with immunoSEQ multiplex PCR, while TCRdb's copy carries only in-frame clones and drops some. The profile shows about 170,000 clones, approximately 80% of them singletons. The sequencing input was PBMCs. All receptors come from a woman between 18 and 30 years old in good health and CMV-seronegative.

CDR3 nucleotide sequence: TGTGCCAGCAGTGGACAGGGCTCCAATCAGCCCCAGCATTTT. This codes for CASSGQGSNQPQHF. J is TRBJ1-5 and V is TRBV6-1; 7 nucleotides align to TRBD1. Germline CDR1 MNHNS, CDR2 SASEGT. V lost 4 bases to trimming and J lost 3 bases; unmatched junction nucleotides: 3. The CDR3 loop spans 14 amino acids.

This sequence joins TRBV19 and TRBJ2-1, with 12 bases lining up with TRBD2. The CDR3 consists of 19 residues. The junction had 16 bases not matched to a gene; V was cut back by 8 bases and J by 2 bases. Germline CDR1 LNHDA, CDR2 SQIVND (reference sequence). CDR3 sequence (DNA): TGTGCCAGTGGACCCCAAGAACTAGCGGGAGGCCACGCCTACAATGAGCAGTTCTTC. As protein: CASGPQELAGGHAYNEQFF.

Only a few counts were recorded for this clone. This chain links TRBV4-1 with TRBJ2-2; 9 nucleotides agree with TRBD2. With V trimmed by 3 bases and J by 3 bases, 5 bases remained unmatched. Germline CDR1 reads MGHRA; CDR2 reads YSYEKL. The CDR3 consists of 16 residues. Here the CDR3 DNA reads TGCGCCAGCAGCCATGGGCGGGGGGGGGACACCGGGGAGCTGTTTTTT. Translated, it gives CASSHGRGGDTGELFF.

V usage is TRBV5-1 and J usage is TRBJ1-4, with TRBD1 matching 7 bases. The trim removed 0 bases at V and 0 bases at J, leaving 11 bases unmatched. The germline CDR1 and CDR2 sequences are SGHRS and YFSETQ. The CDR3 length is 19 residues. The DNA of the CDR3 is TGCGCCAGCAGCTTGGAAAAATACAGGGGTCTTGCAACTAATGAAAAACTGTTTTTT. Residues: CASSLEKYRGLATNEKLFF.

This clone was seen only once. This rearrangement joins TRBV30 to TRBJ1-1; D is possibly TRBD1 (6 bases). The length of the CDR3 is 12 residues. Trimming removed 3 bases at V and 12 bases at J, with 17 bases between. Looked up from germline, CDR1 is GTSNPN and CDR2 is SVGIG (reference sequence). In DNA form, the CDR3 reads TGTGCCTGGAGCGGCAGGGGCCAGGGTCCTTTCTTT. Protein product: CAWSGRGQGPFF. Drawing the rest from reference TRBV30 and TRBJ1-1, the complete variable domain is SQTIHQWPATLVQPVGSPLSLECTVEGTSNPNLYWYRQAAGRGLQLLFYSVGIGQISSEVPQNLSASRPQDRQFILSSKKLLLSDSGFYLCAWSGRGQGPFFGQGTRLTVV.

This clone was observed a handful of times. The rearrangement joins TRBV4-2 to TRBJ2-2; the match to TRBD2 covers 15 bases. CDR1 and CDR2 (germline): LGHNA, YNFKEQ. V lost 2 bases, J lost 1 base, and 2 bases stayed unmatched. CDR3 length equals 18 residues. CDR3 loop: CASSQQGLAGGNTGELFF. The CDR3, as DNA: TGTGCCAGCAGCCAACAGGGACTAGCGGGAGGGAACACCGGGGAGCTGTTTTTT.

This clone has only one observation. This chain uses TRBV2 with TRBJ1-2; tentatively, D is TRBD1 (6 bases). CDR3 length: 15 amino acids. Germline CDR1 and CDR2: SNHLY and FYNNEI. Trimming removed 3 bases from V and 3 bases from J, with 14 bases in between. The CDR3 is CASSELGAIYYGYTF. The CDR3 DNA is TGTGCCAGCAGTGAGCTGGGGGCGATCTACTATGGCTACACCTTC.

The chain has TRBV7-6 and TRBJ2-1; the match to TRBD1 covers 7 bases. The CDR3 is 16 residues long. Germline V CDR1 and CDR2: SGHVS, FNYEAQ. The trim removed 1 base at V and 6 bases at J, leaving 9 bases unmatched. The CDR3 reads CASSLEQGVVANEQFF. The CDR3 bases are TGTGCCAGCAGCTTAGAGCAGGGGGTGGTAGCCAATGAGCAGTTCTTC.

This chain links TRBV7-3 with TRBJ2-4, with D tentatively TRBD1 (6 bases). The CDR3 runs 13 residues. Trimming cost V 3 bases and J 9 bases, with 12 bases left between them. The germline gives CDR1 SGHTA, CDR2 FQGTGA. The CDR3 here is CASSFTGSGIQYF. CDR3 nucleotides: TGTGCCAGCAGCTTCACAGGGAGTGGCATTCAGTACTTC.

V and J are TRBV6-5 and TRBJ1-5; 7 nucleotides line up with TRBD1. CDR3 length: 14 amino acids. The V and J ends lost 0 bases and 7 bases, in that order; junction bases with no gene match: 3. Per germline, CDR1 MNHEY and CDR2 SVGAGI. The DNA of the CDR3 is TGTGCCAGCAGTTACTCCGAGGGGGCACAGCCCCAGCATTTT. It is translated as CASSYSEGAQPQHF.

The chain couples TRBV6-1 to TRBJ2-3; 7 bases line up with TRBD1. The CDR3 is 15 residues long. Germline lookup yields CDR1 MNHNS and CDR2 SASEGT. V was pared by 7 bases and J by 2 bases, with 9 bases of the junction left unmatched. The CDR3 region is CASMDPGTATDTQYF. The DNA of the CDR3 is TGTGCCAGCATGGATCCTGGGACAGCCACAGATACGCAGTATTTT.

This chain uses TRBV6-4 with TRBJ2-2; 16 nucleotides align to TRBD2. With V trimmed by 6 bases and J by 3 bases, 7 bases remained unmatched. Per the germline V gene, CDR1 is MRHNA and CDR2 is SNTAGT. This CDR3 has 18 amino acids. CDR3 in amino acids: CASSAGTSGRADTGELFF. CDR3 nucleotides: TGTGCCAGCAGCGCCGGGACTAGCGGGAGGGCCGACACCGGGGAGCTGTTTTTT.

The chain couples TRBV10-1 to TRBJ1-3; a weak D match, TRBD1 (6 bases). The CDR3 has 15 amino acids. CDR1 and CDR2 (germline): WNHNN, SYGVQD (reference sequence). The V and J ends lost 11 bases and 0 bases respectively, with 17 bases between them. The CDR3 region has the DNA TGCGCCGGCCCGGGAGGGGGAGACTCTGGAAACACCATATATTTT. Translation: CAGPGGGDSGNTIYF.

The chain links TRBV6-6 to TRBJ2-5; 9 bases are a match to TRBD1. The J call is uncertain, as TRBJ2-7 better fits the DNA end. The germline V gene encodes CDR1 MNHNY and CDR2 SVGAGI (reference sequence). The CDR3 is 15 residues long. CDR3 nucleotide sequence: TGTGCCAGCAGTTACTCGTACACAGGGGGCGACGAGCAGTACTTC. Translated: CASSYSYTGGDEQYF.

This clone showed up just a few times. The rearrangement uses TRBV4-3 and TRBJ1-4; D unclear. The V and J ends lost 4 bases and 8 bases respectively, with 17 bases between them. CDR1 and CDR2 (germline): LGHNA, YSLEER. This CDR3 is 15 amino acids long. CDR3 DNA sequence: TGCGCCAGCAGCCCCCTCGGAGGGCTGAGAGAAAAACTGTTTTTT. Protein product: CASSPLGGLREKLFF.